This TCR beta chain was observed in a study of cytomegalovirus exposure and HLA in healthy donors. Study outcomes and limitations: Trimming of TCR beta V- and J-genes showed a link, identified in a later analysis, to a missense DCLRE1C variant. Analysis performed later showed TCR beta chains linked to HLA being more clonally expanded than equally common others. Most of the CMV-associated TCR beta chains (in a later analysis) appeared to be HLA-restricted.

For this clone: The antigen remains unidentified.

With 60 Vbeta and 13 Jbeta primers, the PCR was carried out. The assay was immunoSEQ multiplex PCR, and TCRdb's table has in-frame clones only and misses some. The sample has tens of thousands of clones; the top ten hold 3% to 3.5%. V was clipped by 6 bases and J by 0 bases, with 6 bases between them. Germline CDR1 SGHTA, CDR2 FQGNSA. This CDR3 has 12 amino acids. The receptor comes from a woman in her thirties or forties in good health and CMV-seropositive. Material for sequencing was PBMCs. The V and J genes are TRBV7-2 and TRBJ2-7; D remains unclear. CDR3 sequence (DNA): TGTGCCAGCAGACGAGACTCCTACGAGCAGTACTTC. Its protein is CASRRDSYEQYF.